These 8 T cell receptor beta chains came from one sample sequenced in a study of T cell repertoires in cytomegalovirus infection. TCRdb re-analysed the reads in MiXCR, keeping a single row per CDR3 protein. In the table there are fewer than 300,000 distinct CDR3 sequences, roughly 26% of which are singletons. Sequencing was performed on PBMCs. The receptor set was obtained from a human donor in good health (CMV status not recorded). Some clones in this sample may be carry-over from other donors' samples.

This clonotype was seen repeatedly, ten times or more. The J gene is TRBJ2-3, the V gene TRBV7-2, with a possible D match to TRBD2 (6 bases). The V gene's germline CDR1 is SGHTA and CDR2 FQGNSA. The CDR3 totals 15 residues. V lost 5 bases and J lost 6, with 18 bases in between. CDR3 loop: CASSASSAGADTQYF. As DNA, the CDR3 is TGTGCCAGCAGCGCATCTAGCGCCGGGGCGGATACGCAGTATTTT.

This clonotype has just a few counts. CDR3 residues: CASSLAVFNEQFF. The CDR3 DNA reads as TGTGCCAGCAGCTTAGCAGTGTTCAATGAGCAGTTCTTC. The chain uses TRBV7-2 and TRBJ2-1; D call uncertain. Looked up from germline, CDR1 is SGHTA and CDR2 is FQGNSA. The CDR3 runs 13 residues. V was pared by 0 bases and J by 6 bases, with 6 bases between.

The chain links TRBV7-2 to TRBJ2-6; D unclear. The CDR3 consists of 15 residues. Germline CDR1 SGHTA, CDR2 FQGNSA. The ends were cut back, 2 bases at V and 4 bases at J, with 9 bases in the middle. CDR3 nucleotides: TGTGCCAGCAGCTTAACCGGTGGAGGGGCCAACGTCCTGACTTTC. Translation gives CASSLTGGGANVLTF.

The J gene is TRBJ1-4, the V gene TRBV7-2; 8 bases line up with TRBD1. This CDR3 region has 15 residues. Trimming cost V 3 bases and J 8 bases; bases outside gene matches: 8. Germline V gene data show CDR1 as SGHTA and CDR2 as FQGNSA. This CDR3 reads CASSLRTGLGEKLFF. CDR3 DNA sequence: TGTGCCAGCAGCTTGCGGACAGGGCTCGGCGAAAAACTGTTTTTT.

This clonotype has ten or more counts. The rearrangement uses TRBV5-6 and TRBJ2-3, with a tentative D call TRBD1 (5 bases). The V end lost 1 base, the J end lost 1 base, and 13 bases lay between the germline ends. This CDR3 is 16 amino acids long. Germline V gives CDR1 SGHDT, CDR2 YYEEEE. The CDR3: CASSLLRGGGTDTQYF. The CDR3 DNA is TGTGCCAGCAGCTTGTTAAGGGGTGGAGGCACAGATACGCAGTATTTT.

In this sample, this clonotype turned up many times. V is TRBV7-2 and J is TRBJ2-3; tentative D call: TRBD2 (6 bases). V shed 5 bases and J shed 4 bases, with 13 bases lying between them. Germline values: CDR1 SGHTA, CDR2 FQGNSA. The CDR3 spans 14 residues. The CDR3 spells CASSKRLGPDTQYF. The DNA of the CDR3 is TGTGCCAGCAGCAAACGACTAGGTCCAGATACGCAGTATTTT.

This clonotype occurred a few times. The rearrangement uses TRBV5-4 and TRBJ2-1, with TRBD2 identical over 10 bases. With 4 bases clipped from V and 4 bases from J, the junction kept 8 bases outside the gene matches. The CDR3 contains 16 residues. CDR1 is SGHNT and CDR2 is YYREEE in the germline V gene (reference sequence). CDR3 loop: CASSPIAGGGYNEQFF. CDR3 in DNA: TGTGCCAGCAGCCCTATAGCGGGGGGTGGATACAATGAGCAGTTCTTC.

This clonotype was seen a handful of times. CDR3 loop: CASSRDFVAQYF. DNA of the CDR3: TGTGCCAGCAGCCGGGATTTTGTGGCCCAGTACTTC. The chain couples TRBV12-3 or TRBV12-4 to TRBJ2-5; TRBD2 is a possible D gene (5 bases). This CDR3 has 12 residues. The V gene lost 6 bases and the J gene lost 9 bases, with 14 bases spanning the gap.